These T cell receptor beta chains were read from a single sample in a study of blood T cell repertoires in COVID-19. Method: immunoSEQ multiplex PCR; TCRdb's copy keeps in-frame clones and lacks some. The sample has about 38,000 clones, about 76% seen once; the top ten hold roughly a tenth. The sequenced sample consisted of peripheral blood. All receptors derive from a man in his 70s with COVID-19, enrolled during active disease. Both conserved end residues are part of each CDR3. D genes are given only for firm matches. Only part of the rows carry a size: once, few, many, or a class if the clone is expanded.

abundance	v_gene	d_gene	len	j_gene	CDR3aa	CDR3nt
.	TRBV5-1	TRBD1	16	TRBJ1-1	CASSRSTSTGTTEAFF	TGCGCCAGCAGCCGGTCCACCTCGACAGGGACTACTGAAGCTTTCTTT
.	TRBV5-1	TRBD1	12	TRBJ2-7	CASTDRTYEQYF	TGCGCCAGCACGGACAGGACCTACGAGCAGTACTTC
.	TRBV3-1/TRBV3-2	TRBD2	16	TRBJ2-1	CASSQESLAGYNEQFF	TGTGCCAGCAGCCAAGAATCACTAGCGGGATACAATGAGCAGTTCTTC
once	TRBV4-3	.	16	TRBJ1-4	CASSQDSRGGDEKLFF	TGCGCCAGCAGCCAAGATTCGCGGGGCGGAGATGAAAAACTGTTTTTT
.	TRBV10-3	.	13	TRBJ2-7	CAISHRGGYEQYF	TGTGCCATCAGTCACAGGGGAGGCTACGAGCAGTACTTC
.	TRBV6-5	TRBD1	15	TRBJ2-1	CASSQGVWVYNEQFF	TGTGCCAGCAGTCAGGGGGTCTGGGTCTACAATGAGCAGTTCTTC
.	TRBV7-3	.	12	TRBJ2-7	CASSLRYGEQYF	TGTGCCAGCAGCTTAAGGTACGGCGAGCAGTACTTC
.	TRBV3-1/TRBV3-2	.	16	TRBJ2-1	CASSQVSSRLYNEQFF	TGTGCCAGCAGCCAAGTCTCATCGCGGCTTTACAATGAGCAGTTCTTC
.	TRBV2	.	11	TRBJ1-1	CASSGDREAFF	TGTGCCAGCAGCGGTGACAGGGAAGCTTTCTTT
few	TRBV20-1	.	11	TRBJ1-1	CSAGQTGEAFF	TGCAGTGCTGGACAGACCGGCGAAGCTTTCTTT
.	TRBV6-5	.	15	TRBJ1-5	CASSSAQGRNQPQHF	TGTGCCAGCAGTTCGGCGCAGGGGCGCAATCAGCCCCAGCATTTT
.	TRBV14	TRBD2	18	TRBJ2-2	CASSNPGLAEVNTGELFF	TGTGCCAGCAGCAATCCGGGACTAGCGGAGGTTAACACCGGGGAGCTGTTTTTT
.	TRBV19	TRBD1	16	TRBJ1-2	CASSIESRTGGDGYTF	TGTGCCAGTAGTATAGAGTCCCGGACAGGGGGTGATGGCTACACCTTC
few	TRBV7-2	.	15	TRBJ2-1	CASSLLASSYNEQFF	TGTGCCAGCAGCTTATTAGCGAGCTCCTACAATGAGCAGTTCTTC
.	TRBV7-9	TRBD1	13	TRBJ1-2	CASSLTGGVGYTF	TGTGCCAGCAGCTTGACAGGGGGCGTCGGCTACACCTTC
.	TRBV5-1	.	14	TRBJ2-7	CASSPGYPSYEQYF	TGCGCCAGCAGCCCCGGGTACCCATCCTACGAGCAGTACTTC
.	TRBV28	.	18	TRBJ1-2	CASSFPGLRDVRNYGYTF	TGTGCCAGCAGTTTTCCGGGACTCAGGGACGTAAGAAACTATGGCTACACCTTC
.	TRBV19	.	12	TRBJ1-2	CASKATNYGYTF	TGTGCCAGTAAAGCAACGAACTATGGCTACACCTTC
.	TRBV6-6	.	14	TRBJ1-2	CASSLDTANYGYTF	TGTGCCAGCAGTTTGGACACCGCTAACTATGGCTACACCTTC
.	TRBV9	TRBD2	16	TRBJ2-2	CASSVDSGRVTGELFF	TGTGCCAGCAGCGTAGACAGCGGGAGGGTCACCGGGGAGCTGTTTTTT
.	TRBV5-5	TRBD1	20	TRBJ2-6	CASSLIVGTGLASGANVLTF	TGTGCCAGCAGCCTCATCGTCGGGACAGGGCTTGCTTCTGGGGCCAACGTCCTGACTTTC
.	TRBV10-3	.	14	TRBJ1-5	CAISETHRDQPQHF	TGTGCCATCAGTGAGACGCACAGGGATCAGCCCCAGCATTTT
.	TRBV3-1/TRBV3-2	.	17	TRBJ2-6	CASSPRAGYSGANVLTF	TGTGCCAGCAGCCCAAGGGCGGGGTACTCTGGGGCCAACGTCCTGACTTTC
once	TRBV6-5	.	12	TRBJ1-2	CASTSAGDGYTF	TGTGCCAGCACCTCGGCGGGGGATGGCTACACCTTC
.	TRBV12-3/TRBV12-4	TRBD1	12	TRBJ2-7	CASRRDREEQYF	TGTGCCAGCAGGCGAGACAGGGAAGAGCAGTACTTC
.	TRBV7-9	TRBD1	18	TRBJ2-3	CASSLAPQGLWGTDTQYF	TGTGCCAGCAGCTTAGCGCCACAGGGGCTATGGGGCACAGATACGCAGTATTTT
once	TRBV6-5	.	15	TRBJ1-1	CASSLRSGWNTEAFF	TGTGCCAGCAGTCTCCGCTCCGGGTGGAACACTGAAGCTTTCTTT
.	TRBV5-1	TRBD1	14	TRBJ2-7	CASQDRVGAYEQYF	TGCGCCAGCCAGGACAGGGTAGGAGCCTACGAGCAGTACTTC
.	TRBV20-1	.	11	TRBJ2-1	CSARQVNEQFF	TGCAGTGCTAGACAGGTGAATGAGCAGTTCTTC
.	TRBV5-1	TRBD1	14	TRBJ2-5	CASSKGTGGETQYF	TGCGCCAGCAGCAAGGGGACAGGCGGAGAGACCCAGTACTTC
.	TRBV2	.	15	TRBJ2-3	CASREGIAATDTQYF	TGTGCCAGCAGGGAGGGCATCGCCGCCACAGATACGCAGTATTTT
.	TRBV5-8	.	14	TRBJ1-1	CASSLWEDNTEAFF	TGTGCCAGCAGCTTGTGGGAGGATAACACTGAAGCTTTCTTT
.	TRBV4-1	.	15	TRBJ1-6	CASSQVWTNNSPLHF	TGCGCCAGCAGCCAAGTGTGGACAAATAATTCACCCCTCCACTTT
.	TRBV5-1	TRBD2	15	TRBJ2-3	CASSRGGSVTDTQYF	TGCGCCAGCAGCCGCGGCGGGAGTGTGACAGATACGCAGTATTTT
.	TRBV5-1	TRBD2	17	TRBJ2-3	CASSGGVAARSTDTQYF	TGCGCCAGCAGCGGGGGGGTGGCAGCCCGGAGCACAGATACGCAGTATTTT
.	TRBV30	TRBD1	14	TRBJ1-2	CAWSVRQGYYGYTF	TGTGCCTGGAGTGTACGACAGGGCTACTATGGCTACACCTTC
.	TRBV5-1	.	13	TRBJ1-4	CASSLGHDEKLFF	TGCGCCAGCAGCTTGGGACACGATGAAAAACTGTTTTTT
.	TRBV30	TRBD1	16	TRBJ1-1	CAWSVTGIFSPLEAFF	TGTGCCTGGAGTGTGACAGGGATATTTAGTCCTCTGGAAGCTTTCTTT
.	TRBV19	.	14	TRBJ2-1	CASMDGNIYNEQFF	TGTGCCAGTATGGACGGGAATATCTACAATGAGCAGTTCTTC
few	TRBV10-3	TRBD2	18	TRBJ2-1	CAISEPGTSGSSYNEQFF	TGTGCCATCAGTGAGCCAGGGACTAGCGGGAGCTCCTACAATGAGCAGTTCTTC
few	TRBV7-2	.	11	TRBJ2-2	CASSVTGELFF	TGTGCCAGCAGCGTAACCGGGGAGCTGTTTTTT
.	TRBV6-5	.	11	TRBJ1-3	CASLRGNTIYF	TGTGCCAGCCTCCGAGGGAACACCATATATTTT
few	TRBV5-6	TRBD2	14	TRBJ2-7	CASSAGPKRGEQYF	TGTGCCAGCAGCGCCGGACCGAAGCGGGGCGAGCAGTACTTC
.	TRBV4-2	TRBD2	16	TRBJ2-7	CASSPVGQRDGYEQYF	TGTGCCAGCAGCCCTGTCGGGCAGCGGGACGGATACGAGCAGTACTTC
.	TRBV6-2/TRBV6-3	.	14	TRBJ2-7	CASSRGSSSYEQYF	TGTGCCAGCAGTCGAGGGAGCAGCTCCTACGAGCAGTACTTC
few	TRBV7-9	.	14	TRBJ1-1	CAIVQARWNTEAFF	TGTGCCATTGTCCAGGCGAGATGGAACACTGAAGCTTTCTTT
.	TRBV5-1	.	14	TRBJ2-1	CASSFQGWVDEQFF	TGCGCCAGCAGCTTCCAGGGATGGGTCGATGAGCAGTTCTTC
.	TRBV19	TRBD1	15	TRBJ1-5	CASSIFGQGNQPQHF	TGTGCCAGTAGTATCTTCGGACAGGGAAATCAGCCCCAGCATTTT
.	TRBV18	TRBD1	15	TRBJ1-1	CASSRRQGGNTEAFF	TGTGCCAGCTCACGACGACAGGGGGGGAACACTGAAGCTTTCTTT
.	TRBV7-9	.	13	TRBJ2-7	CASSFAGFYEQYF	TGTGCCAGCAGCTTTGCAGGGTTCTACGAGCAGTACTTC
.	TRBV29-1	.	12	TRBJ2-1	CSVDLRGDEQFF	TGCAGCGTTGACCTCAGGGGCGATGAGCAGTTCTTC
.	TRBV18	TRBD1	13	TRBJ1-4	CASSPDRDEKLFF	TGTGCCAGCTCACCGGACAGGGACGAAAAACTGTTTTTT